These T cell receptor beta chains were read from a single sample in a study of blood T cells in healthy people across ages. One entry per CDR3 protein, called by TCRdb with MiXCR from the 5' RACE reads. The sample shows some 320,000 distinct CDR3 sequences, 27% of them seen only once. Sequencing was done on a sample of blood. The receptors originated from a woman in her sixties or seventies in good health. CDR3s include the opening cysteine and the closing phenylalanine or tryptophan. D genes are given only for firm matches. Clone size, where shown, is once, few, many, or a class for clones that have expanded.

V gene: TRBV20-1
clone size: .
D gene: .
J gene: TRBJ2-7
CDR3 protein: CSVQGLYEQYF
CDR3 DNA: TGCAGTGTTCAGGGCCTCTACGAGCAGTACTTC

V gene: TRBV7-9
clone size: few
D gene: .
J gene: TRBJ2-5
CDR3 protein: CASSLIEGRETQYF
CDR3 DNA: TGTGCCAGCAGCTTAATCGAGGGACGAGAGACCCAGTACTTC

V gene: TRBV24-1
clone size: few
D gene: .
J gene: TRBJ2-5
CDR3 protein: CATGGDRRETQYF
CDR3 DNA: TGTGCCACCGGCGGGGACCGGAGAGAGACCCAGTACTTC

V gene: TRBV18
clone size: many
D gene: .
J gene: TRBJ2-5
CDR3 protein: CASSPIGETQYF
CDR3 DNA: TGTGCCAGCTCACCAATAGGAGAGACCCAGTACTTC

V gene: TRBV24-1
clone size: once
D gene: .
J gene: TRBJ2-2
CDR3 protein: CATSDFRRQTGELFF
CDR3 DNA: TGTGCCACCAGTGATTTTCGGAGACAGACCGGGGAGCTGTTTTTT

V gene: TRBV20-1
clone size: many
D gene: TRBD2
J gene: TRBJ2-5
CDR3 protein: CSAGTSGYQETQYF
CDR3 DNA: TGCAGTGCTGGGACTAGCGGTTACCAAGAGACCCAGTACTTC

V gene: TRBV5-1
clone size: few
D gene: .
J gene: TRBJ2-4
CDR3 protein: CASSPNREGKNIQYF
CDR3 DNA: TGCGCCAGCAGCCCCAACAGGGAGGGCAAAAACATTCAGTACTTC

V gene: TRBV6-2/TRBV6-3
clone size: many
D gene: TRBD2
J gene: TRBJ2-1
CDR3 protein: CASSDGRAYNEQFF
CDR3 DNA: TGTGCCAGCAGTGACGGGAGGGCCTACAATGAGCAGTTCTTC

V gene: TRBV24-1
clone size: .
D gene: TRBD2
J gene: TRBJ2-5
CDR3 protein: CATSDTIAGAQETQYF
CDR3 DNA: TGTGCCACCAGTGATACGATAGCGGGAGCACAAGAGACCCAGTACTTC

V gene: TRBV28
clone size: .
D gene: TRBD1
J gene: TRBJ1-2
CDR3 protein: CASSTLTPGTENYGYTF
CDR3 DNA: TGTGCCAGCAGCACGCTTACTCCCGGGACAGAGAACTATGGCTACACCTTC

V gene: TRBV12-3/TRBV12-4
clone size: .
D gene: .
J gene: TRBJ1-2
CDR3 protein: CASSLSSVGQYGYTF
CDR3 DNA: TGTGCCAGCAGTTTGTCGAGTGTAGGGCAGTATGGCTACACCTTC

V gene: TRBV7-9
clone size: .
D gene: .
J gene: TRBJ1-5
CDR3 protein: CASSSGQYSNQPQHF
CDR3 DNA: TGTGCCAGCAGCTCAGGACAGTATAGCAATCAGCCCCAGCATTTT

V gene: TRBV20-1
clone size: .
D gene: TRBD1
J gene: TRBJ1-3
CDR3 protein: CSARALRQGAFGNTIYF
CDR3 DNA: TGCAGTGCTAGAGCCCTAAGACAGGGGGCATTTGGAAACACCATATATTTT

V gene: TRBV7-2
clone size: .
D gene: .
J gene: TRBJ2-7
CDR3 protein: CASSPGFPYEQYF
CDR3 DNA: TGTGCCAGCAGCCCTGGGTTTCCCTACGAGCAGTACTTC

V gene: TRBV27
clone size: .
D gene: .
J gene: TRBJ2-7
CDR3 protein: CASSLSSHYSLYEQYF
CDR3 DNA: TGTGCCAGCAGTTTATCCAGTCACTACTCCCTCTACGAGCAGTACTTC

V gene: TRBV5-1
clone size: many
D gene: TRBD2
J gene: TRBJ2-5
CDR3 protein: CASSPPGLAGVRETQYF
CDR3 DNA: TGCGCCAGCAGCCCACCGGGACTAGCGGGAGTGCGGGAGACCCAGTACTTC

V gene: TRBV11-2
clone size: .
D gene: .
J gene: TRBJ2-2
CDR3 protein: CASSLDGGFPDGELFF
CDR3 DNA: TGTGCCAGCAGCTTAGATGGGGGTTTCCCTGACGGGGAGCTGTTTTTT

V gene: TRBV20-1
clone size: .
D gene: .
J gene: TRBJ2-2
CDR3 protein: CSARAPRWGRQDGSGELFF
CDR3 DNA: TGCAGTGCTAGGGCCCCAAGGTGGGGCAGACAAGATGGTAGCGGGGAGCTGTTTTTT

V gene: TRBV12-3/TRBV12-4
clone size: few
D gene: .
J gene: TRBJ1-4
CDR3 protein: CASSLGVSVGASNEKLFF
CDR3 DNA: TGTGCCAGCAGTTTAGGGGTTTCGGTGGGGGCATCTAATGAAAAACTGTTTTTT

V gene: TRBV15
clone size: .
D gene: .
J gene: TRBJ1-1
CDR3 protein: CATSRGEGTEAFF
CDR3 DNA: TGTGCCACCAGCAGAGGGGAAGGAACTGAAGCTTTCTTT

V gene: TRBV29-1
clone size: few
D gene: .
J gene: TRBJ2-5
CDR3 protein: CSVERLIQEAQYF
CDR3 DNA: TGCAGCGTTGAGAGACTTATACAAGAGGCCCAGTACTTC

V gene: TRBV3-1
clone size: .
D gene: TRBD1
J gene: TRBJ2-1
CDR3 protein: CASGDRGYNEQFF
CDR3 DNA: TGTGCCAGCGGGGACAGGGGTTACAATGAGCAGTTCTTC